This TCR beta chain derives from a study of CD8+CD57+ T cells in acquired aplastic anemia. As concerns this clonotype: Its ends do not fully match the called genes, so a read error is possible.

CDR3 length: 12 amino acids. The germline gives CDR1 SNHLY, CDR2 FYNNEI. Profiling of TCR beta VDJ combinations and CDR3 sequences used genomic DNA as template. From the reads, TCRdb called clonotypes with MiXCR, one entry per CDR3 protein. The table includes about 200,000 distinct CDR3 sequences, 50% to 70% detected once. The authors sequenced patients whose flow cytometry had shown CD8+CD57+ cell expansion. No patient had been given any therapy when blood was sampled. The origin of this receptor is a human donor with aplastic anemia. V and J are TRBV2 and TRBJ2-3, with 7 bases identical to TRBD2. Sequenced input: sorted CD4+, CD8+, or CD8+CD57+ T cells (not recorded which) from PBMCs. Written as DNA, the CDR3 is TGTGCCCCCCGGGGGGTTACAGATACGCAGTGTTTT. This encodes CAPRGVTDTQCF.